The 13 T cell receptor beta chains below come from one sample, sequenced in a study of T cells after yellow fever vaccination. One entry per CDR3 protein, called by TCRdb with MiXCR from the 5' RACE reads. The data show 60,000 to 75,000 distinct CDR3 sequences, about 6.5% seen once. This specimen consisted of CD8+ T cells sorted from PBMCs, obtained more than 40 days after the first yellow fever vaccination. The source is a man aged 18-30 years who received the YFV17D yellow fever vaccine.

The sample holds many counts of this clonotype. The J gene is TRBJ1-6, the V gene TRBV20-1; D remains ambiguous. In germline, CDR1 is DFQATT, CDR2 SNEGSKA (reference sequence). V shed 0 bases and J shed 2 bases, with 5 bases lying between them. CDR3 size: 14 residues. This CDR3 reads CSAREGTYNSPLHF. CDR3 DNA: TGCAGTGCTAGAGAAGGGACCTATAATTCACCCCTCCACTTT.

There are a few counts of this clonotype. This chain connects TRBV6-1 to TRBJ1-6; D gene unclear. The length of the CDR3 is 16 residues. CDR1 MNHNS and CDR2 SASEGT come from the germline V gene. Trimming removed 7 bases at V and 3 bases at J, with 16 bases between. The CDR3 DNA follows: TGTGCCAGCAATACTAGGATCCGGATCTATAATTCACCCCTCCACTTT. This encodes CASNTRIRIYNSPLHF.

The table lists this clonotype with a few counts. The CDR3 loop reads CASSFRGGVGETQYF. CDR3 in DNA: TGCGCCAGCAGCTTCCGGGGAGGGGTCGGAGAGACCCAGTACTTC. J is TRBJ2-5 and V is TRBV5-1; 7 nucleotides align to TRBD2. There are 15 residues in the CDR3. The ends lost 2 bases at V and 4 bases at J; junction bases unmatched: 8. Germline loops: CDR1 SGHRS, CDR2 YFSETQ.

This clonotype has only a few counts. CDR3 sequence reads: CASTPTRDGRGQPQHF. Written as DNA, the CDR3 is TGTGCCAGCACACCGACCCGGGACGGACGCGGGCAGCCCCAGCATTTT. The chain joins TRBV27 to TRBJ1-5; the D gene is possibly TRBD1 (5 bases). Germline V gives CDR1 MNHEY, CDR2 SMNVEV (reference sequence). With 7 bases removed from V and 7 bases from J, the gap between germline ends came to 23 bases. The length of the CDR3 is 16 residues.

This clonotype has a count of ten or more. This sequence joins TRBV6-5 and TRBJ1-2; no definite D call. This CDR3 has 13 residues. CDR1 and CDR2 from the germline V gene are MNHEY and SVGAGI. The germline V and J ends were trimmed by 6 bases and 6 bases, with 14 bases remaining between them. The CDR3 region is CASRPSGGDGYTF. In DNA, the CDR3 is TGTGCCAGCAGGCCTTCCGGTGGGGATGGCTACACCTTC.

This clonotype was found many times. The chain is built from TRBV10-3 and TRBJ1-4, with a weak D call TRBD1 (5 bases). CDR1 and CDR2 from the germline V gene are ENHRY and SYGVKD. The CDR3 loop spans 13 amino acids. Trimming took off 11 bases at V and 8 bases at J, with 18 bases between the two ends. CDR3 in amino acids: CAVEDRAAEKLFF. The CDR3 DNA is TGTGCCGTGGAAGACAGAGCGGCGGAAAAACTGTTTTTT.

The chain carries TRBV5-5 and TRBJ2-2; D uncertain. From germline, CDR1 is SGHKS and CDR2 YYEKEE (reference sequence). This CDR3 is 13 amino acids long. Trimming cost V 0 bases and J 4 bases, with 4 bases left between them. CDR3 residues: CASSLVSTGELFF. Here the CDR3 DNA reads TGTGCCAGCAGCTTGGTTTCCACCGGGGAGCTGTTTTTT.

V usage is TRBV5-1 and J usage is TRBJ1-2; 10 positions agree with TRBD1. Germline CDR1 reads SGHRS; CDR2 reads YFSETQ. The CDR3 sequence is 15 residues long. V trimming: 7 bases; J trimming: 4 bases; junction bases outside the gene matches: 10. CDR3 in DNA: TGCGCCAGCCGAGTGGGACAGGGGATTTCCTATGGCTACACCTTC. Protein product: CASRVGQGISYGYTF.

This clonotype was found a few times. The rearrangement joins TRBV6-5 to TRBJ2-1; no firm D call. Germline-derived CDR1 and CDR2 are MNHEY and SVGAGI. Trimming left V 0 bases short and J 7 bases short, with 7 bases between. The CDR3 loop spans 13 amino acids. The CDR3 sequence is CASSYSGKNEQFF. The CDR3 nucleotides are TGTGCCAGCAGTTACTCGGGTAAGAATGAGCAGTTCTTC.

This clonotype was seen many times. The rearrangement joins TRBV6-1 to TRBJ2-6, with D possibly called TRBD1 or TRBD2 (5 bases each). This CDR3 comprises 17 residues. Germline assignment: CDR1 MNHNS and CDR2 SASEGT. V dropped 4 bases and J dropped 0 bases, with 13 bases sitting between them. The CDR3 protein is CASSGLGTDSGANVLTF. The CDR3 bases are TGTGCCAGCAGTGGACTGGGGACGGACTCTGGGGCCAACGTCCTGACTTTC.

This clonotype was seen at least ten times. The chain links TRBV7-9 to TRBJ1-1; 8 bases fit TRBD1. CDR3 length equals 16 residues. CDR1 and CDR2 (germline): SEHNR, FQNEAQ (reference sequence). V gave up 5 bases and J gave up 2 bases; unmatched junction bases: 10. Written as DNA, the CDR3 is TGTGCCAGCAGCCAGGTGGACAGGGTGCCCAACACTGAAGCTTTCTTT. Translation gives CASSQVDRVPNTEAFF.

This clonotype occurred a few times. The rearrangement links TRBV4-2 to TRBJ2-2, with D perhaps TRBD1 or TRBD2 (5 bases each). Germline V gives CDR1 LGHNA, CDR2 YNFKEQ. Trimming removed 0 bases from V and 0 bases from J, with 23 bases in between. The CDR3 length is 21 residues. The CDR3 DNA is TGTGCCAGCAGCCAAGAAATGATAGGGACGGTGTTAAACGCGAACACCGGGGAGCTGTTTTTT. Residues: CASSQEMIGTVLNANTGELFF.

This clonotype was picked up many times. This chain links TRBV7-2 with TRBJ2-3; 8 bases map to TRBD2. The V gene's germline CDR1 is SGHTA and CDR2 FQGNSA. Trimming removed 1 base from V and 5 bases from J; junction bases left unmatched: 8. This CDR3 comprises 16 residues. CDR3 in amino acids: CASSLEPRGGLDTQYF. CDR3 coding DNA: TGTGCCAGCAGCTTAGAACCTCGGGGGGGCCTAGATACGCAGTATTTT. Filled out from reference TRBV7-2 and TRBJ2-3, the complete variable domain reads GAGVSQSPSNKVTEKGKDVELRCDPISGHTALYWYRQSLGQGLEFLIYFQGNSAPDKSGLPSDRFSAERTGGSVSTLTIQRTQQEDSAVYLCASSLEPRGGLDTQYFGPGTRLTVL.